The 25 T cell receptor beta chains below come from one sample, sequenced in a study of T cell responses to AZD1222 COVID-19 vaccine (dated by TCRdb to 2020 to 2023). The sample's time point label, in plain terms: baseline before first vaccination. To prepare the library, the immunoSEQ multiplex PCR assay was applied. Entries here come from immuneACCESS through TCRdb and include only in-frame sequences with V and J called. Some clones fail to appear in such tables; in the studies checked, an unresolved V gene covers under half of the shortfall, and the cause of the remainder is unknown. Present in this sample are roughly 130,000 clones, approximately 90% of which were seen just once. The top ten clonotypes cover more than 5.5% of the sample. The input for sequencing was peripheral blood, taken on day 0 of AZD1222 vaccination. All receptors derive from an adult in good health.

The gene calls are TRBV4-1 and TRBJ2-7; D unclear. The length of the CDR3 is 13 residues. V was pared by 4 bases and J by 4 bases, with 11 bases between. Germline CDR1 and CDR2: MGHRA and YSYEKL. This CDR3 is CASSPVDQYEQYF. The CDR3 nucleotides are TGCGCCAGCAGCCCCGTCGATCAATACGAGCAGTACTTC.

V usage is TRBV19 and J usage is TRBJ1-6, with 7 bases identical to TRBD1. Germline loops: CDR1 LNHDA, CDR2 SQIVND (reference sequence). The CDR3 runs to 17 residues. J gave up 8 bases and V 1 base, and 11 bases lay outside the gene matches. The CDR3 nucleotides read TGTGCCAGTAGTATAGGGTGGGACAGAGAAAGGGATTCACCCCTCCACTTT. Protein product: CASSIGWDRERDSPLHF.

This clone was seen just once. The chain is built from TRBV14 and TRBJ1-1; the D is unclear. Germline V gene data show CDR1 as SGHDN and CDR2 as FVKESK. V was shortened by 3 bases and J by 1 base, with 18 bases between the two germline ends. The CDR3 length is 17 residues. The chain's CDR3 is CASSHSALRRKNTEAFF. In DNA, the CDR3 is TGTGCCAGCAGCCATTCGGCCCTCAGGCGGAAGAACACTGAAGCTTTCTTT.

The CDR3 protein is CASRRGSSYEQYF. The CDR3 region has the DNA TGTGCCAGCAGGAGAGGATCTTCCTACGAGCAGTACTTC. The chain has TRBV13 and TRBJ2-7; D uncertain. The CDR3 covers 13 residues. Trimming removed 6 bases at V and 1 base at J, with 10 bases between. CDR1 and CDR2 (germline): PRHDT, FYEKMQ (reference sequence).

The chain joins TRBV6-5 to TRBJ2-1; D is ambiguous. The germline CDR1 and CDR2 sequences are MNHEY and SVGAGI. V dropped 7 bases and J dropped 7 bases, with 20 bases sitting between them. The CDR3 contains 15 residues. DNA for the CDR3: TGTGCCAGCACCCACCGGCTTTCCTTTCGGAATGAGCAGTTCTTC. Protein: CASTHRLSFRNEQFF.

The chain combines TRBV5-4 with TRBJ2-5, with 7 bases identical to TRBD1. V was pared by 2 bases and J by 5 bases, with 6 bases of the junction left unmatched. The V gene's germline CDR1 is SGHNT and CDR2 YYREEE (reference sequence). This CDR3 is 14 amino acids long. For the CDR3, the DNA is TGTGCCAGCAGCTTAATAGGGGGCCTGGAGACCCAGTACTTC. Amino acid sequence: CASSLIGGLETQYF.

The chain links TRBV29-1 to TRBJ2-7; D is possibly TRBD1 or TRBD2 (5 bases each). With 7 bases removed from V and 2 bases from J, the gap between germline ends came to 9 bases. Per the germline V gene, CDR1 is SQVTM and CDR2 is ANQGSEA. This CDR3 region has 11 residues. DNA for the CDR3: TGCAGCGGGGGGACGGCCTACGAGCAGTACTTC. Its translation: CSGGTAYEQYF.

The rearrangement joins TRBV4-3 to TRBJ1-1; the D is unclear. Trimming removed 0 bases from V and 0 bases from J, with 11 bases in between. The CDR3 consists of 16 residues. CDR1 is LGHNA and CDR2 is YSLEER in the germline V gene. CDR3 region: CASSQDAGRMNTEAFF. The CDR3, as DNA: TGCGCCAGCAGCCAAGACGCCGGACGCATGAACACTGAAGCTTTCTTT.

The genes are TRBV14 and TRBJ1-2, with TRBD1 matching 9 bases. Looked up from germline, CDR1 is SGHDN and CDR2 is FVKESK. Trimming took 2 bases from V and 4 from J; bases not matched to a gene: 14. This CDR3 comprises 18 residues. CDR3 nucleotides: TGTGCCAGCAGCCAAACATTAAGAACGGACAGGGGCGGCTATGGCTACACCTTC. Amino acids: CASSQTLRTDRGGYGYTF.

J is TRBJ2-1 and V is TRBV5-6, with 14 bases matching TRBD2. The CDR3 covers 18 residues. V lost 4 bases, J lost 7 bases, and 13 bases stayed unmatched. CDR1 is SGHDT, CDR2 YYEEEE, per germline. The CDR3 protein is CASSLSPGLAGGINEQFF. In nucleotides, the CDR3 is TGTGCCAGCAGCCTGTCTCCCGGACTAGCGGGAGGTATAAATGAGCAGTTCTTC. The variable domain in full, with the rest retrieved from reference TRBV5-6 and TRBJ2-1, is DAGVTQSPTHLIKTRGQQVTLRCSPKSGHDTVSWYQQALGQGPQFIFQYYEEEERQRGNFPDRFSGHQFPNYSSELNVNALLLGDSALYLCASSLSPGLAGGINEQFFGPGTRLTVL.

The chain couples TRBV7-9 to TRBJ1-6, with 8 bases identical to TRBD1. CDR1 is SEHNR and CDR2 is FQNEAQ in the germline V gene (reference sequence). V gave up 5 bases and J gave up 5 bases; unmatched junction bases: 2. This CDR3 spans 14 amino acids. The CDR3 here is CASSGQGNNSPLHF. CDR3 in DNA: TGTGCCAGCAGCGGACAGGGTAATAATTCACCCCTCCACTTT.

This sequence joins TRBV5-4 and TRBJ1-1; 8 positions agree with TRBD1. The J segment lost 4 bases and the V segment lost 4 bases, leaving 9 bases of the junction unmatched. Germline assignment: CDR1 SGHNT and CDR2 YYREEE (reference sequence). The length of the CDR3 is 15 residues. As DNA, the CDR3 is TGTGCCAGCAGCCCCCAGACAGGGGAGGGCACTGAAGCTTTCTTT. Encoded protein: CASSPQTGEGTEAFF.

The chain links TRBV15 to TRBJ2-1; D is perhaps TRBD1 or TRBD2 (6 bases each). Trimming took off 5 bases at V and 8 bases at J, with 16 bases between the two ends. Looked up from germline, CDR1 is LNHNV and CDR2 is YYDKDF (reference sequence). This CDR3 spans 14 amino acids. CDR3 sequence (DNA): TGTGCCACCAGCCTTGGAGGGGGGAGCCATGAGCAGTTCTTC. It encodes CATSLGGGSHEQFF.

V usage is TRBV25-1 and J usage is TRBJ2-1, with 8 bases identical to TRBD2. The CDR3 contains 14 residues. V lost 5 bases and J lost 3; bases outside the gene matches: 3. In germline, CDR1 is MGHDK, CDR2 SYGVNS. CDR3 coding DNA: TGTGCCAGCAGTTCGGGGGGGAACTACAATGAGCAGTTCTTC. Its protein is CASSSGGNYNEQFF.

The CDR3 coding sequence is TGTGCCAGCAGGCAGACTAGCGGGAGGTTATACGAGCAGTTCTTC. It is translated as CASRQTSGRLYEQFF. V is TRBV27 and J is TRBJ2-1; 13 bases map to TRBD2. Germline V gives CDR1 MNHEY, CDR2 SMNVEV (reference sequence). After removal of 6 bases from V and 10 bases from J, the junction contained 9 bases not matched to a gene. The CDR3 contains 15 residues.

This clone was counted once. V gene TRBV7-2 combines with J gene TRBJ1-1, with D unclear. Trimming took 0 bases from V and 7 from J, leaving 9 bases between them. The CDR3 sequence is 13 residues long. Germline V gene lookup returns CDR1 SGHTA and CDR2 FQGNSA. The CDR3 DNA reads TGTGCCAGCAGCTTAGCGCCTCGAGTTGAAGCTTTCTTT. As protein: CASSLAPRVEAFF. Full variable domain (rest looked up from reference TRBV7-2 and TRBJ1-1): GAGVSQSPSNKVTEKGKDVELRCDPISGHTALYWYRQSLGQGLEFLIYFQGNSAPDKSGLPSDRFSAERTGGSVSTLTIQRTQQEDSAVYLCASSLAPRVEAFFGQGTRLTVV.

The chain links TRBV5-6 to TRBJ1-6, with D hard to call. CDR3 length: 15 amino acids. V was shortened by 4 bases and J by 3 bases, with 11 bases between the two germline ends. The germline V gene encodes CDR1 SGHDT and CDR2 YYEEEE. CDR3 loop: CASSHRRVYNSPLHF. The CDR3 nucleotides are TGTGCCAGCAGCCACCGGCGGGTCTATAATTCACCCCTCCACTTT.

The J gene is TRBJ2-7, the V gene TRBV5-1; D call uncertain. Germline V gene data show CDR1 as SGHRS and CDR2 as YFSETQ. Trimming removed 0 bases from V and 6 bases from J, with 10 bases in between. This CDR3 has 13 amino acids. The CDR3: CASSLGAKGEQYF. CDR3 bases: TGCGCCAGCAGCTTGGGGGCTAAGGGCGAGCAGTACTTC.

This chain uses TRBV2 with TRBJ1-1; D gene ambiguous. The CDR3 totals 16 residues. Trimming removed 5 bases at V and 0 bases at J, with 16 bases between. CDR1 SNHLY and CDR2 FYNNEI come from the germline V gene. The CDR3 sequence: CASSRWVLGMNTEAFF. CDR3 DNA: TGTGCCAGCAGTAGATGGGTTTTGGGGATGAACACTGAAGCTTTCTTT.

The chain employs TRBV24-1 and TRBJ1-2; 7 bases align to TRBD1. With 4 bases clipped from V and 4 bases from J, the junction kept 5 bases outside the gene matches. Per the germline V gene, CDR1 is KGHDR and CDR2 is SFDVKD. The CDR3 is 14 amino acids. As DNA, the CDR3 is TGTGCCACCAGTGAGCCCGGGACAGCCTATGGCTACACCTTC. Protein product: CATSEPGTAYGYTF.

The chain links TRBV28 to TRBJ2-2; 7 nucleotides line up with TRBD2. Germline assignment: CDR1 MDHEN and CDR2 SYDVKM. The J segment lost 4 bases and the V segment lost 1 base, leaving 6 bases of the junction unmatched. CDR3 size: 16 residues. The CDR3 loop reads CASSLYGGESTGELFF. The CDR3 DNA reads TGTGCCAGCAGTTTATATGGGGGGGAGAGCACCGGGGAGCTGTTTTTT.

CDR3 nucleotides: TGTGCCAGCAGTCCCGGGGGGGTTGGCTATGGCTACACCTTC. Its protein product is CASSPGGVGYGYTF. The chain uses TRBV25-1 and TRBJ1-2, with TRBD1 as a possible D gene (5 bases). In germline, CDR1 is MGHDK, CDR2 SYGVNS. V shed 5 bases and J shed 4 bases, with 14 bases lying between them. The length of the CDR3 is 14 residues.

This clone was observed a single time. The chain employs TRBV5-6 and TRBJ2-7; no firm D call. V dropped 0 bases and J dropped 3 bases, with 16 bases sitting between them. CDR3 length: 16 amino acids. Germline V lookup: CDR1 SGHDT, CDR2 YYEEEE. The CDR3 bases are TGTGCCAGCAGCTTGGGGGTTGGCGGCAGGATCTACGAGCAGTACTTC. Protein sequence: CASSLGVGGRIYEQYF.

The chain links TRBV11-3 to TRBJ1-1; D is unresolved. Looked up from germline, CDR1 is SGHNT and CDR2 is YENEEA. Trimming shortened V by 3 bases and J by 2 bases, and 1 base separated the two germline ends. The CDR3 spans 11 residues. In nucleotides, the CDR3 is TGTGCCAGCAGCTTCAACACTGAAGCTTTCTTT. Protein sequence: CASSFNTEAFF.

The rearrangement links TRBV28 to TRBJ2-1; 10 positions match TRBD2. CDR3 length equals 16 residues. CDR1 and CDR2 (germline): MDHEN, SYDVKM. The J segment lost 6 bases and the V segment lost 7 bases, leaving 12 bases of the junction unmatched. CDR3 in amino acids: CASNLPGLAPRNEQFF. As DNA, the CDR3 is TGTGCCAGCAACTTGCCGGGACTAGCGCCTCGCAATGAGCAGTTCTTC.